This T cell receptor beta chain was found in a study of T-cell memory formation after mild COVID-19. Study-level information: TCR clusters largely stayed donor specific. Study results and limitations: Pre-infection memory held some responding clones, suggesting pre-existing cross-reactive T cells responded.

From 5'RACE with constant-segment primers came TCR alpha and TCR beta cDNA libraries that carried sample barcodes and UMIs. MiXCR, applied by TCRdb to the 5' RACE reads, yields one record per CDR3 protein. The sample has about 410,000 distinct CDR3 sequences, over 15% seen once; the top ten hold 20% to 25%. This clonotype turned up a few times. Its antigen is not known. Source material: PBMCs or a T cell subset sorted from them (not recorded which). The receptor was isolated from a man in his late teens or twenties who had mild COVID-19 (a few samples of this study predate the infection). Cell type and time point are not known.

This CDR3 is CSAEAGTGNQPQHF. The DNA of the CDR3 is TGCAGTGCCGAAGCCGGGACAGGAAATCAGCCCCAGCATTTT. The J gene is TRBJ1-5, the V gene TRBV20-1, with TRBD1 matching 8 bases. The CDR3 length is 14 residues. Trimming took 6 bases from V and 4 from J; bases not matched to a gene: 8. In germline, CDR1 is DFQATT, CDR2 SNEGSKA (reference sequence).